What follows is one T cell receptor (beta chain) and its context. Germline V gives CDR1 SGDLS, CDR2 YYNGEE. The CDR3 loop spans 14 amino acids. V gave up 5 bases and J gave up 5 bases, with 17 bases separating them. Sequenced by immunoSEQ multiplex PCR; TCRdb stores in-frame clones only, minus some. This sample has about 81,000 clones, with more than 80% found just once. Stated time point: pretreatment peripheral blood. The sample originates from a study of PD-L1 blockade in urothelial cancer. Looking at the study overall: Analyzed time points were 3 weeks (second dose) and 6 weeks after therapy began.

The V call is TRBV9, the J call TRBJ2-7; D gene uncertain. This specimen was PBMCs, taken around atezolizumab (anti-PD-L1) treatment. The receptor's source is a woman of 80 years or more with urothelial cancer. In nucleotides, the CDR3 is TGTGCCAGCAGTCCAGAGGAACGGCGCGACGAGCAGTACTTC. This sequence encodes CASSPEERRDEQYF. The whole variable domain, remainder taken from reference TRBV9 and TRBJ2-7, is DSGVTQTPKHLITATGQRVTLRCSPRSGDLSVYWYQQSLDQGLQFLIQYYNGEERAKGNILERFSAQQFPDLHSELNLSSLELGDSALYFCASSPEERRDEQYFGPGTRLTVT.